This T cell receptor (beta chain) was recovered during a study of cytomegalovirus exposure and HLA in healthy donors (dated by TCRdb to about 2017). Looking at the study overall: According to an earlier analysis of around 600 of the donors, some 180 million T cells yielded 90 million to 130 million unique TCR beta sequences and more than 250 Gb of sequence data. An early release covering about 600 HLA-typed donors comprised about 310 gigabases of sequencing data and about 90 million unique TCR sequences. Of the 300 to 500 genotyped donors, 80% to 90% were placed in the genetic ancestry cluster associated with self-reported Caucasian donors. The study was designed to test whether signatures of past pathogen exposure could be identified by cataloging public T cell receptors. The study used immunosequencing to profile the T cell repertoires of hundreds of subjects and linked those repertoires to cytomegalovirus serostatus. Besides the first cohort of hundreds of subjects, a separate validation cohort made up of roughly 130 different subjects was used. The study combined high-throughput TCR immunosequencing, statistical association of individual TCRs with disease status, and machine learning to predict cytomegalovirus infection status. To study patterns of TCR occurrence, a later analysis re-analyzed previously published TCR beta repertoires from more than 550 donors and added high-resolution HLA genotyping. The later analysis used no new phenotypic data to find candidate immune exposures, relying instead on TCR beta sequences and their occurrence across donors. An earlier analysis of about 620 of the donors applied high-throughput TCR beta sequencing to assess whether each TCR beta V gene segment acted as functional or pseudogenic. Alongside the repertoire data, information on donor age, sex, ethnicity and CMV serostatus was compiled. In a later genetic analysis, genome-wide SNP genotypes for about 65% of the roughly 700 donors were used, and that subset was treated as a discovery cohort. All discovery cohort repertoires had been generated using a single sequencing platform. Class I and class II HLA loci were covered by the typing at four-digit resolution. Typing coverage differed by locus: A, B, C, DRB1 and DQB1 were typed in roughly 620-630 donors, DQA1 in approximately 520, DPA1 in 600 to 610, and DPB1 in 400 to 480. About five DR-DQ haplotypes were treated as single units for association and clustering because of strong linkage in the cohort. Among over 350 genotyped donors of the cohort, an average of around 240,000 unique TCR beta nucleotide sequences were sequenced per donor, roughly 18% of them non-productive. What the work shows at the level of the full study, not this receptor alone: In a later analysis, HLA-associated TCR beta chains showed more clonal expansion and lower generation probabilities than non-associated chains that were equally common. A later analysis associated about 17,000 TCR beta sequences with specific HLA alleles at a false discovery rate of 0.05. According to a later analysis, parvovirus B19, influenza, CMV and Epstein-Barr virus appeared linked to several top co-occurrence clusters. When HLA alleles, especially DR and DQ, strongly co-occurred, attributing TCR associations to individual alleles was difficult. Correlated functional status among segregating V segments might be attributable to linkage disequilibrium, but an unknown experimental factor could not be ruled out. Because HLA typing was missing for some donors at each locus, association tests included only the typed subset. A few of the identified cytomegalovirus-associated TCR beta chains were confirmed in vitro to be specific for cytomegalovirus antigens. In a later analysis, TCR association rates were found to vary across HLA loci, with the most associated TCRs seen for DRB1 alleles and the fewest for HLA-C alleles. The sequencing pipeline was judged likely to have produced a cluster of highly shared sequence variants as a technical artifact. In the study, around 160 TCR beta chains were listed as associated with cytomegalovirus. The 87-base-pair reads could not distinguish some IMGT-functional V segments, including TRBV6-2 and TRBV6-3, so those segments were excluded. Across donors, most TCR sequences were observed very rarely, whereas some public TCRs were present in many individuals. Compared with the roughly 600-donor mean, donors in an Asian-associated ancestry cluster had fewer N-insertions in productive TCRs, according to a later genetic analysis. Sequencing depth was assumed to be roughly uniform across donors in the presence/absence analyses, though that assumption may not hold. Broadly in line with IMGT annotations, most TCR beta V segments showed up in productive rearrangements about 90% or about 30% of the time in an earlier analysis of under 700 of the donors. According to a later analysis, most CMV-associated TCR beta chains appeared to be HLA-restricted, and the HLA associations seemed to be driven largely by CMV exposure. For the cohort, immune exposure information was limited to CMV serostatus. A further reported finding was that TCR beta sequences accurately predicted the HLA-A and HLA-B alleles for most subjects in the first cohort. The classifier was reported to diagnose cytomegalovirus status with high specificity and sensitivity in both the original cohort and the validation cohort. An association between a missense DCLRE1C variant and V-gene and J-gene trimming of TCR beta chains was found in a later genetic analysis and replicated in an independent cohort. Over 15 rarely observed V segments, including chromosome 9 orphons, were excluded from the earlier analysis of about 600 of the donors because counts were too low. The authors suggested that the approach could potentially be extended to other disease states and immunological phenotypes. This cohort had only TCR beta chains sequenced, and the lack of alpha or paired-chain data limited which features could be detected.

Receptors were amplified or captured by the immunoSEQ multiplex PCR assay. The multiplex PCR relied on a mix of 60 forward primers for TCR Vbeta segments and 13 reverse primers for TCR Jbeta segments. The CDR3 region of rearranged TCR beta genes was amplified from genomic DNA by a multiplex PCR assay. Amplified TCR beta libraries were sequenced as 87-base-pair reads on the Illumina HiSeq System. Concerning the study's data processing: A later analysis tallied 75 million to 95 million unique TCR beta chains across the 650 to 750 repertoires, and some 10 million of those chains were shared by two or more donors. To remove PCR and sequencing errors, raw reads were error-corrected and collapsed into unique sequences using a nearest-neighbor algorithm that merged closely related sequences. To assign V, D and J gene segments, CDR3 sequences were aligned to IMGT reference sequences. Each retained sequence needed at least a six-nucleotide match to both a V gene segment and a J gene segment. Rearrangements were called productive when the CDR3 lacked stop codons and stayed in frame with V and J; all others were non-productive. Following IMGT convention, CDR3 was defined as the stretch from the second conserved V-encoded cysteine up to the conserved J-encoded phenylalanine. In an earlier analysis of just under 600 of the donors, sequences lacking an unambiguous match to a single V gene segment were excluded. In an earlier analysis of roughly 600 of the donors, a V segment was called functional when productive rearrangements were above 56.7%, and segregating when the standard deviation between donors exceeded 5%. A statistical classification framework was developed to diagnose cytomegalovirus status using the catalog of TCR beta chain sequences. In a later analysis, V and J genes were assigned by comparing TCR nucleotide sequences against IMGT/GENE-DB human TR gene sequences. The TCRdist pipeline was used in a later analysis to assign CDR3 sequences and most-parsimonious VDJ recombination scenarios. In a later analysis, every TCR beta chain was defined by the combination of its CDR3 amino acid sequence and its V-gene family, and reads without a unique V-gene family were dropped. In a later analysis, around 650 highly shared, low-generation-probability nucleotide sequences were removed to address suspected cross-contamination and a sequencing artifact. In a later analysis, a clonal expansion index was calculated for each public chain from normalized within-repertoire ranks of inferred template counts. In a later analysis, generation probabilities were computed with a VDJ recombination model fitted to out-of-frame rearrangements, and the resulting probabilities were checked against IGoR. In a later analysis, hypergeometric tests were used to score TCR-TCR, TCR-HLA and TCR-CMV co-occurrence, with a repertoire-size bias correction applied to TCR pairs. In a later analysis, false discovery rates were estimated by permuting HLA or CMV assignments 20 times. A later analysis grouped co-occurring TCRs with DBSCAN, adding TCRdist sequence similarity when clustering within HLA-allele-positive subsets. Repertoires with fewer than 30,000 or more than 120,000 public chains, plus five repertoires with anomalous nucleotide sharing, were excluded from co-occurrence clustering. TCRdb provides this immuneACCESS table in a form limited to in-frame rearrangements. Some clones are lacking; in checked studies, under half of them reflect an unresolved V gene, and why the rest are absent is not known. That table furnishes V, J and clone size, whereas the DNA furnished D and trimming. Across this sample there are some 90,000 clones, with around three fifths seen only once. Clones ranked in the top ten supply about 5.4% of the sample.

This clone was seen only a few times. Its antigen remains unidentified. The sample holds no much larger clone one base away, and base qualities are not on file. The cohort was made up of under 800 healthy bone marrow donors. Cohort members were all nominally healthy when sampled, although unrecorded immune exposures were likely present. The donor tested CMV seropositive and was one of the 289 seropositive cohort members. A peripheral blood sample was provided by each donor, and peripheral blood mononuclear cells were used for TCR beta sequencing. The Qiagen DNeasy Blood Extraction Kit was used to extract genomic DNA from the blood cell samples. The CDR3, from cysteine to phenylalanine, totals 15 residues. Only the CDR3 portion is preserved as DNA: 45 bases, with reading frame beginning at the first base. V is pruned by 0 bases and J by 4 bases, leaving 5 bases of the junction without a gene match. For CDR1 and CDR2, the germline V gene lists SGHDT and YYEEEE.

Input material: PBMCs. This sequence originates from a boy younger than 18 in good health and CMV-seropositive. The chain employs TRBV5-6 and TRBJ2-3; 7 central bases correspond to TRBD2. The DNA sequence is given as TGTGCCAGCAGCTTGGTCGGACTAGACCCAGATACGCAGTATTTT. It is translated as CASSLVGLDPDTQYF.